The 25 T cell receptor beta chains given below trace back to one sample, sequenced in a study of T cells in Graves' hyperthyroidism and ophthalmopathy. RNA transcripts were the template for amplifying TCR beta CDR3 regions. First-round RT-PCR with HTBI primers amplified the TCR CDR3 region. Each CDR3 protein gets one entry after TCRdb re-called the multiplex PCR reads with MiXCR. The sample has 500,000 to 800,000 distinct CDR3 sequences; 13% to 15% are singletons. Sequences were obtained from blood. The receptors shown here come from a woman aged 50 to 60 with Graves' ophthalmopathy.

Comment on this clonotype: A much larger clone lies a single base off, so this may be a read error. V is TRBV30 and J is TRBJ1-1; TRBD1 matches at 8 bases. The germline CDR1 and CDR2 sequences are GTSNPN and SVGIG (reference sequence). J was trimmed by 1 base and V by 5 bases; bases with no gene match: 6. This CDR3 spans 14 amino acids. The CDR3 coding sequence is TGTGCCTGGGCCTCGGACAGGGCGAACACTGAAGCTTTCTTT. It codes for CAWASDRANTEAFF.

This clonotype was observed a handful of times. J is TRBJ1-2 and V is TRBV6-2 or TRBV6-3, with a tentative D call TRBD1 (5 bases). The V gene lost 4 bases and the J gene lost 6 bases, with 21 bases spanning the gap. CDR1 is MNHEY, CDR2 SVGEGT, per germline. This CDR3 comprises 16 residues. This CDR3 is CASSSPETRQTNGYTF. The CDR3 DNA follows: TGTGCCAGCAGTTCACCCGAGACTCGACAGACGAATGGCTACACCTTC.

This clonotype has just a few counts. The rearrangement links TRBV4-3 to TRBJ2-3; 10 bases match TRBD2. With V trimmed by 3 bases and J by 6 bases, 9 bases remained unmatched. CDR1 is LGHNA, CDR2 YSLEER, per germline. The CDR3 is made up of 16 amino acids. The CDR3 loop is CASSHAAGGPRDTQYF. CDR3 nucleotides: TGCGCCAGCAGCCACGCAGCGGGAGGGCCTAGGGATACGCAGTATTTT.

The sample holds many counts of this clonotype. This chain joins TRBV24-1 and TRBJ2-2; TRBD1 aligns across 7 bases. CDR1 KGHDR and CDR2 SFDVKD come from the germline V gene. V was pared by 3 bases and J by 0 bases, with 3 bases of the junction left unmatched. CDR3 size: 16 residues. CDR3 amino acids: CATSDAGTANTGELFF. The CDR3 DNA sequence: TGTGCCACCAGTGATGCCGGGACAGCGAACACCGGGGAGCTGTTTTTT.

This clonotype was seen repeatedly, ten times or more. The chain is built from TRBV28 and TRBJ1-2; D is perhaps TRBD1 (5 bases). Trimming removed 2 bases from V and 6 bases from J, with 13 bases in between. This CDR3 contains 14 residues. CDR1 MDHEN and CDR2 SYDVKM come from the germline V gene. For the CDR3, the DNA is TGTGCCAGCAGTTTAACTCTACAGGTTGATGGCTACACCTTC. Residues: CASSLTLQVDGYTF.

The chain's CDR3 is CASSQVESGSTDTQYF. The CDR3 DNA reads as TGCGCCAGCAGCCAAGTGGAGAGCGGGAGCACAGATACGCAGTATTTT. The rearrangement joins TRBV4-3 to TRBJ2-3; D perhaps matches TRBD2 (6 bases). V lost 1 base to trimming and J lost 0 bases, with 11 bases between them. CDR1 is LGHNA and CDR2 is YSLEER in the germline V gene. The CDR3 runs 16 residues.

This clonotype showed up just a few times. This chain connects TRBV29-1 to TRBJ1-1; D gene uncertain. The CDR3 runs to 11 residues. The V and J ends lost 4 bases and 7 bases respectively, with 10 bases between them. CDR1 and CDR2 (germline): SQVTM, ANQGSEA. The CDR3 bases are TGCAGCGTTGCCCGGGCGGGTGAAGCTTTCTTT. Its protein product is CSVARAGEAFF.

This clonotype was seen a handful of times. The rearrangement joins TRBV28 to TRBJ1-6, with D possibly being TRBD1 (6 bases). V was trimmed by 2 bases and J by 9 bases, leaving 14 bases between them. The CDR3 loop spans 15 amino acids. Looked up from germline, CDR1 is MDHEN and CDR2 is SYDVKM. In nucleotides, the CDR3 is TGTGCCAGCAGTTTAGGGTTGTCAGGGGCTTCACCCCTCCACTTT. Translated: CASSLGLSGASPLHF.

This clonotype was seen many times. The chain combines TRBV11-3 with TRBJ1-1; weak D call: TRBD1 (6 bases). Germline CDR1 SGHNT, CDR2 YENEEA. This CDR3 contains 13 residues. Trimming cost V 4 bases and J 4 bases, with 10 bases left between them. CDR3 in amino acids: CASSYGGATEAFF. DNA of the CDR3: TGTGCCAGCAGCTACGGGGGGGCCACTGAAGCTTTCTTT.

This clonotype was seen ten or more times. The rearrangement joins TRBV2 to TRBJ2-1, with D maybe TRBD1 (5 bases). The V end was cut by 6 bases, the J end by 5 bases, with 8 bases between. From germline, CDR1 is SNHLY and CDR2 FYNNEI. CDR3 length equals 12 residues. The DNA for the CDR3 is TGTGCCAGCAGCCAACAGGACAATGAGCAGTTCTTC. Protein product: CASSQQDNEQFF.

The chain uses TRBV7-2 and TRBJ2-2, with 7 bases identical to TRBD2. V shed 1 base and J 8 bases; nucleotides not matched to a gene: 7. CDR1 SGHTA and CDR2 FQGNSA come from the germline V gene. This CDR3 has 15 amino acids. This chain's CDR3 is CASSLVAGVRGELFF. As DNA, the CDR3 is TGTGCCAGCAGCTTAGTTGCGGGGGTTAGGGGGGAGCTGTTTTTT.

The table lists this clonotype with a few counts. The chain recombines TRBV4-2 with TRBJ1-1; D is ambiguous. This CDR3 comprises 18 residues. The V gene lost 1 base and the J gene lost 1 base, with 19 bases spanning the gap. CDR1 is LGHNA, CDR2 YNFKEQ, per germline. CDR3 sequence reads: CASSQGPPSVGKNTEAFF. CDR3 sequence (DNA): TGTGCCAGCAGCCAAGGACCCCCAAGTGTGGGTAAGAACACTGAAGCTTTCTTT.

In its sample, this clonotype was seen a few times. This rearrangement joins TRBV4-2 to TRBJ1-1; D is perhaps TRBD1 (5 bases). Germline-derived CDR1 and CDR2 are LGHNA and YNFKEQ. V was cut by 0 bases and J by 0 bases, with 11 bases left in between. This CDR3 has 16 amino acids. The chain's CDR3 is CASSQDMWDVNTEAFF. CDR3 nucleotides: TGTGCCAGCAGCCAAGATATGTGGGACGTGAACACTGAAGCTTTCTTT.

This clonotype has more than one count but fewer than ten. The rearrangement links TRBV6-1 to TRBJ1-3; D perhaps matches TRBD1 (5 bases). V was pared by 6 bases and J by 0 bases, with 15 bases between. Germline assignment: CDR1 MNHNS and CDR2 SASEGT. The CDR3 runs 16 residues. The CDR3 nucleotides are TGTGCCAGCAGCGAACCAGGGCATCGCTCTGGAAACACCATATATTTT. This sequence encodes CASSEPGHRSGNTIYF.

This clonotype came up many times. V usage is TRBV18 and J usage is TRBJ2-3; 10 nucleotides align to TRBD2. Germline loops: CDR1 KGHSH, CDR2 LQKENI. The CDR3 length is 16 residues. The ends lost 3 bases at V and 4 bases at J; junction bases unmatched: 7. The CDR3 loop is CASSPSSGSHADTQYF. The CDR3, as DNA: TGTGCCAGCTCACCTTCTAGCGGGAGTCATGCAGATACGCAGTATTTT.

In this sample, this clonotype turned up many times. The chain couples TRBV27 to TRBJ2-1; 13 bases agree with TRBD2. Trimming removed 7 bases from V and 5 bases from J; junction bases left unmatched: 2. The CDR3 loop spans 14 amino acids. Germline V CDR1 and CDR2: MNHEY, SMNVEV (reference sequence). DNA for the CDR3: TGTGCCAGCAAGGGACTAGCGGGAAACAATGAGCAGTTCTTC. It is translated as CASKGLAGNNEQFF.

The chain links TRBV6-2 or TRBV6-3 to TRBJ1-4; D remains ambiguous. Germline V gives CDR1 MNHEY, CDR2 SVGEGT. This CDR3 spans 14 amino acids. Trimming shortened V by 6 bases and J by 5 bases, and 13 bases separated the two germline ends. In DNA, the CDR3 is TGTGCCAGCAGCAACCAAGGAAACAATGAAAAACTGTTTTTT. Protein: CASSNQGNNEKLFF.

This clonotype has at least ten counts. The rearrangement uses TRBV5-5 and TRBJ2-7, with D possibly being TRBD1 (6 bases). Trimming removed 4 bases from V and 5 bases from J, with 19 bases in between. The germline CDR1 and CDR2 sequences are SGHKS and YYEKEE (reference sequence). The CDR3 contains 15 residues. CDR3: CASSTDQGFVHEQYF. The CDR3 region has the DNA TGTGCCAGCAGCACTGACCAGGGGTTTGTCCACGAGCAGTACTTC.

This CDR3 reads CSAREPPGLEIAYEQYF. DNA of the CDR3: TGCAGTGCTAGAGAACCACCGGGACTAGAAATAGCCTACGAGCAGTACTTC. The V and J genes are TRBV20-1 and TRBJ2-7; TRBD2 aligns across 8 bases. Trimming took 0 bases from V and 2 from J; bases not matched to a gene: 12. This CDR3 is built from 17 residues. CDR1 and CDR2 (germline): DFQATT, SNEGSKA (reference sequence).

In its sample, this clonotype was seen many times. The rearrangement joins TRBV20-1 to TRBJ2-7, with D perhaps assigned TRBD1 or TRBD2 (6 bases each). CDR1 and CDR2 from the germline V gene are DFQATT and SNEGSKA (reference sequence). Trimming took off 3 bases at V and 7 bases at J, with 16 bases between the two ends. CDR3 length: 13 residues. The CDR3 spells CSARERGQWEQYF. In DNA, the CDR3 is TGCAGTGCTAGGGAACGGGGGCAGTGGGAGCAGTACTTC.

The V call is TRBV3-1, the J call TRBJ2-5; 8 nucleotides agree with TRBD1. The J segment lost 2 bases and the V segment lost 3 bases, leaving 8 bases of the junction unmatched. This CDR3 has 16 amino acids. Germline V gene data show CDR1 as LGHDT and CDR2 as YNNKEL (reference sequence). CDR3 bases: TGTGCCAGCAGCCACCCAGGGACAGGACAACAAGAGACCCAGTACTTC. Translation: CASSHPGTGQQETQYF.

The sample holds a few counts of this clonotype. This chain links TRBV2 with TRBJ2-2, with 7 bases matching TRBD1. CDR1 and CDR2 (germline): SNHLY, FYNNEI. This CDR3 contains 14 residues. Trimming removed 8 bases from V and 1 base from J; junction bases left unmatched: 4. The CDR3 DNA follows: TGTGCCAGCGAAGGACAGGTGAACACCGGGGAGCTGTTTTTT. Its translation: CASEGQVNTGELFF. Looking up the rest from reference TRBV2 and TRBJ2-2 gives the full variable domain: EPEVTQTPSHQVTQMGQEVILRCVPISNHLYFYWYRQILGQKVEFLVSFYNNEISEKSEIFDDQFSVERPDGSNFTLKIRSTKLEDSAMYFCASEGQVNTGELFFGEGSRLTVL.

In this sample, this clonotype turned up many times. J is TRBJ2-7 and V is TRBV7-2; no clear D. Germline CDR1 and CDR2: SGHTA and FQGNSA. Between the trimmed V and J ends, which lost 2 bases and 0 bases, there was a span of 8 bases. The CDR3 is 14 amino acids. The DNA for the CDR3 is TGTGCCAGCAGCTTATTCTACGACTCCTACGAGCAGTACTTC. Translating it yields CASSLFYDSYEQYF.

This clonotype was seen many times. The V gene is TRBV12-5, the J gene TRBJ2-7, with 7 positions matching TRBD2. The germline V gene has CDR1 LGHNT and CDR2 FRNRAP. V lost 4 bases and J lost 4; bases outside the gene matches: 7. The CDR3 is 14 amino acids. The CDR3 DNA is TGTGCTAGTGGTTCGGGACCCGGGGGGTACGAGCAGTACTTC. Residues: CASGSGPGGYEQYF.

There are a few counts of this clonotype. The chain links TRBV12-3 or TRBV12-4 to TRBJ2-7; 7 bases fit TRBD1. This CDR3 spans 14 amino acids. Trimming removed 1 base from V and 3 bases from J; junction bases left unmatched: 3. CDR3 sequence reads: CASSLGQGVYEQYF. The CDR3 coding sequence is TGTGCCAGCAGTTTAGGGCAGGGGGTCTACGAGCAGTACTTC.